The sequence of this T cell receptor beta chain was determined in a study of blood T cell repertoires in COVID-19. Across the whole study: Specimens from acute and convalescent COVID-19 originated in the United States, Italy and Spain. T cells, B-cell-depleted T cells, or PBMCs supplied cDNA or gDNA.

This clone was recorded once. Each exposed participant met a COVID-19 case in the 2 weeks preceding study entry. In the study's own analysis: From reference gene primer amplification, estimates of nucleated cell counts were derived. The data were produced by immunoSEQ multiplex PCR, yet TCRdb's version contains in-frame clones alone and is incomplete. The V and J calls and clone size were taken over from that table, and D and trimming were inferred from the DNA. Counted here are about 300,000 clones, approximately 89% occurring once; the ten biggest clones make up approximately 2.9%. Sequences were obtained from PBMCs or T cells enriched from blood (not recorded which). This TCR came from a woman between 50 and 59 years old who had been exposed to COVID-19.

CDR3 in DNA: TGTGCCAGCAGCTTAGACTGGGGCAGGGGGTCAGATACGCAGTATTTT. Encoded protein: CASSLDWGRGSDTQYF. The chain employs TRBV7-2 and TRBJ2-3; the match to TRBD1 covers 7 bases. Germline V gene lookup returns CDR1 SGHTA and CDR2 FQGNSA. The ends lost 1 base at V and 4 bases at J; junction bases unmatched: 8. The CDR3 covers 16 residues. Drawing the rest from reference TRBV7-2 and TRBJ2-3, the complete variable domain is GAGVSQSPSNKVTEKGKDVELRCDPISGHTALYWYRQSLGQGLEFLIYFQGNSAPDKSGLPSDRFSAERTGGSVSTLTIQRTQQEDSAVYLCASSLDWGRGSDTQYFGPGTRLTVL.